This passage covers 27 T cell receptor beta chains from one sample sequenced in a study of CD8 T cells in ankylosing spondylitis. TCRdb reprocessed the 5' RACE reads with MiXCR, giving one entry per CDR3 protein. The table lists around 39,000 distinct CDR3 sequences, about an eighth of them singletons. Sequencing used synovial fluid, either unsorted or a sorted T cell fraction (not recorded which). Receptors originate from a male donor with ankylosing spondylitis.

V and J are TRBV18 and TRBJ1-5; D is unresolved. V was pared by 1 base and J by 3 bases, with 4 bases between. Germline V gene data show CDR1 as KGHSH and CDR2 as LQKENI. CDR3 size: 13 residues. CDR3 DNA sequence: TGTGCCAGCTCACCACTACCCAATCAGCCCCAGCATTTT. Amino acids: CASSPLPNQPQHF.

The chain couples TRBV7-2 to TRBJ2-5; D uncertain. V lost 0 bases and J 0 bases, leaving 20 bases between the germline ends. Per germline, CDR1 SGHTA and CDR2 FQGNSA. The CDR3 sequence is 19 residues long. The CDR3 loop reads CASSLAPIIGIWYQETQYF. For the CDR3, the DNA is TGTGCCAGCAGCTTAGCCCCCATAATAGGTATTTGGTACCAAGAGACCCAGTACTTC.

The chain couples TRBV10-2 to TRBJ2-7; D gene ambiguous. V lost 3 bases, J lost 5 bases, and 5 bases lay in between. Germline assignment: CDR1 WSHSY and CDR2 SAAADI. The CDR3 is 11 residues long. CDR3 sequence (DNA): TGCGCCAGCAGTGAAGGAGACGAGCAGTACTTC. This translates into CASSEGDEQYF.

The sample holds many counts of this clonotype. The V call is TRBV5-1, the J call TRBJ2-5; 11 bases fit TRBD2. V shed 3 bases and J 5 bases; nucleotides not matched to a gene: 6. Germline V CDR1 and CDR2: SGHRS, YFSETQ. The CDR3 length is 15 residues. In nucleotides, the CDR3 is TGCGCCAGCAGCTCGGGACTAGCGGCTTGGGAGACCCAGTACTTC. Its protein product is CASSSGLAAWETQYF.

A few counts support this clonotype. The chain has TRBV7-9 and TRBJ1-2; D call uncertain. Germline CDR1 reads SEHNR; CDR2 reads FQNEAQ (reference sequence). The CDR3 runs 12 residues. Between the trimmed V and J ends, which lost 5 bases and 3 bases, there was a span of 7 bases. The CDR3 here is CASSLADYGYTF. The DNA for the CDR3 is TGTGCCAGCAGCCTGGCTGACTATGGCTACACCTTC.

The V and J genes are TRBV9 and TRBJ1-1; 7 bases align to TRBD1. Germline V gene lookup returns CDR1 SGDLS and CDR2 YYNGEE. V lost 0 bases and J lost 10; bases outside the gene matches: 15. The CDR3 is 16 residues long. The CDR3 nucleotides are TGTGCCAGCAGCGTAGGTGACAGGGTTCCCTTCCGTGGAGCTTTCTTT. Translation gives CASSVGDRVPFRGAFF. Full variable domain (outside the CDR3, taken from reference TRBV9 and TRBJ1-1): DSGVTQTPKHLITATGQRVTLRCSPRSGDLSVYWYQQSLDQGLQFLIQYYNGEERAKGNILERFSAQQFPDLHSELNLSSLELGDSALYFCASSVGDRVPFRGAFFGQGTRLTVV.

The chain is built from TRBV12-3 or TRBV12-4 and TRBJ1-1; D gene uncertain. Trimming removed 7 bases from V and 7 bases from J, with 10 bases in between. The CDR3 has 11 amino acids. The chain's CDR3 is CASKVGGEAFF. The DNA of the CDR3 is TGTGCCAGCAAGGTCGGAGGTGAAGCTTTCTTT.

This clonotype has a count of ten or more. The rearrangement uses TRBV25-1 and TRBJ2-2; 7 bases align to TRBD2. Losses at the gene ends were 5 bases for V and 6 bases for J; bases not matched to a gene: 6. The V gene's germline CDR1 is MGHDK and CDR2 SYGVNS. CDR3 size: 14 residues. The CDR3 loop reads CASSQGGVPGELFF. CDR3 DNA: TGTGCCAGCAGTCAGGGAGGGGTTCCCGGGGAGCTGTTTTTT. The full variable domain, completed using reference TRBV25-1 and TRBJ2-2, is EADIYQTPRYLVIGTGKKITLECSQTMGHDKMYWYQQDPGMELHLIHYSYGVNSTEKGDLSSESTVSRIRTEHFPLTLESARPSHTSQYLCASSQGGVPGELFFGEGSRLTVL.

The chain couples TRBV7-9 to TRBJ1-4; tentative D call: TRBD1 (5 bases). The CDR3 contains 17 residues. V lost 4 bases, J lost 3 bases, and 18 bases lay in between. The germline V gene encodes CDR1 SEHNR and CDR2 FQNEAQ (reference sequence). The CDR3 is CASSSSSKGFANEKLFF. Here the CDR3 DNA reads TGTGCCAGCAGCTCCTCGTCCAAGGGGTTTGCTAATGAAAAACTGTTTTTT.

Only a few counts were recorded for this clonotype. The chain couples TRBV4-1 to TRBJ2-1; D is perhaps TRBD1 (6 bases). From germline, CDR1 is MGHRA and CDR2 YSYEKL. The V end was cut by 0 bases, the J end by 2 bases, with 29 bases between. The CDR3 contains 22 residues. The CDR3 is CASSQDSVIDVQGPGAYNEQFF. For the CDR3, the DNA is TGCGCCAGCAGCCAAGACTCCGTGATCGATGTACAGGGCCCCGGGGCCTACAATGAGCAGTTCTTC.

This clonotype was observed a few times. The CDR3 sequence: CSAKPYSTAKNIQYF. CDR3 nucleotide sequence: TGCAGTGCTAAACCTTACAGTACCGCCAAAAACATTCAGTACTTC. The chain has TRBV20-1 and TRBJ2-4; D gene unclear. This CDR3 is 15 amino acids long. Germline lookup yields CDR1 DFQATT and CDR2 SNEGSKA (reference sequence). Trimming stripped 4 bases from V and 1 base from J, with 14 bases between.

The chain is built from TRBV4-1 and TRBJ2-1; maybe TRBD2 (7 bases). V shed 2 bases and J shed 10 bases, with 15 bases lying between them. This CDR3 is built from 14 residues. Per the germline V gene, CDR1 is MGHRA and CDR2 is YSYEKL. CDR3 region: CASSQSGGATEQFF. CDR3 coding DNA: TGCGCCAGCAGCCAAAGTGGGGGGGCGACGGAGCAGTTCTTC.

The rearrangement joins TRBV12-3 or TRBV12-4 to TRBJ1-2; possibly TRBD1 for D (6 bases). The CDR3 has 12 amino acids. V gave up 10 bases and J gave up 7 bases, with 16 bases separating them. Here the CDR3 DNA reads TGTGCCACCTCCCCGGGGGCCGGTGGCTACACCTTC. Translating gives CATSPGAGGYTF.

This clonotype has a count of ten or more. The V gene is TRBV6-1, the J gene TRBJ1-1; possible D gene TRBD1, 5 bases. V lost 3 bases, J lost 8 bases, and 13 bases lay in between. CDR3 length equals 13 residues. Germline V lookup: CDR1 MNHNS, CDR2 SASEGT. CDR3 nucleotide sequence: TGTGCCAGCAGTGACGGGGCAGAATTAGAAGCTTTCTTT. Its translation is CASSDGAELEAFF.

The table lists this clonotype with a few counts. The rearrangement uses TRBV12-3 or TRBV12-4 and TRBJ2-5, with D possibly TRBD1 on 5 matching bases. The CDR3 is 15 amino acids. The V and J ends lost 7 bases and 1 base respectively, with 16 bases between them. The CDR3 is CASKDFETVQETQYF. The CDR3 bases are TGTGCCAGCAAGGATTTTGAGACAGTCCAAGAGACCCAGTACTTC.

The rearrangement uses TRBV24-1 and TRBJ2-1; 9 bases line up with TRBD2. J lost 4 bases, V lost 9 bases, and 9 bases had no gene match. Germline CDR1 KGHDR, CDR2 SFDVKD. This CDR3 has 15 amino acids. CDR3 nucleotides: TGTGCCACCGGAGGGCGGGAGGGAGAATACAATGAGCAGTTCTTC. Amino acid sequence: CATGGREGEYNEQFF.

In this sample, this clonotype turned up many times. The chain combines TRBV6-4 with TRBJ1-1, with 7 bases matching TRBD1. This CDR3 has 15 residues. Trimming removed 5 bases from V and 4 bases from J; junction bases left unmatched: 10. Germline V lookup: CDR1 MRHNA, CDR2 SNTAGT. CDR3 sequence (DNA): TGTGCCAGCAGTAAACAAGGGGGCGCCGGCACTGAAGCTTTCTTT. It is translated as CASSKQGGAGTEAFF.

This clonotype has a count of ten or more. CDR3: CSVVEGNTDTQYF. In nucleotides, the CDR3 is TGCAGCGTTGTCGAGGGGAACACAGATACGCAGTATTTT. V usage is TRBV29-1 and J usage is TRBJ2-3; possibly TRBD1 or TRBD2 for D (5 bases each). Germline lookup yields CDR1 SQVTM and CDR2 ANQGSEA. The CDR3 is 13 amino acids. Trimming left V 4 bases short and J 2 bases short, with 10 bases between.

Only a few counts were recorded for this clonotype. CDR3 region: CASSYSGTGWNTEAFF. The CDR3, as DNA: TGTGCCAGCAGTTATTCCGGGACAGGGTGGAACACTGAAGCTTTCTTT. The chain uses TRBV6-5 and TRBJ1-1, with 9 bases lining up with TRBD1. Germline values: CDR1 MNHEY, CDR2 SVGAGI. CDR3 length: 16 amino acids. The J segment lost 1 base and the V segment lost 3 bases, leaving 6 bases of the junction unmatched.

This clonotype was observed a few times. The V and J genes are TRBV7-2 and TRBJ1-1; D remains unclear. Looked up from germline, CDR1 is SGHTA and CDR2 is FQGNSA. The CDR3 covers 16 residues. V was pared by 5 bases and J by 2 bases, with 18 bases between. CDR3 DNA sequence: TGTGCCAGCAGCCGGCCGGCGGTATTCGGAAACACTGAAGCTTTCTTT. This codes for CASSRPAVFGNTEAFF.

This clonotype was seen a single time. V is TRBV7-9 and J is TRBJ1-1; D call uncertain. In germline, CDR1 is SEHNR, CDR2 FQNEAQ (reference sequence). The V end was cut by 2 bases, the J end by 6 bases, with 1 base between. The CDR3 length is 10 residues. CDR3 sequence (DNA): TGTGCCAGCAGCTTATCTGAAGCTTTCTTT. This gives the protein CASSLSEAFF.

This clonotype was seen at least ten times. This sequence joins TRBV12-3 or TRBV12-4 and TRBJ2-1, with D perhaps matching TRBD1 or TRBD2 (5 bases each). This CDR3 has 12 residues. Trimming stripped 6 bases from V and 9 bases from J, with 12 bases between. CDR3 nucleotide sequence: TGTGCCAGCAGGACCACTGGGGGTGAGCAGTTCTTC. It translates to CASRTTGGEQFF.

The sample holds a few counts of this clonotype. The DNA for the CDR3 is TGTGCCAGCACCCTCCAAGGGGCGACGGACGGCTACACCTTC. Protein sequence: CASTLQGATDGYTF. The chain combines TRBV5-8 with TRBJ1-2; D is perhaps TRBD1 (5 bases). This CDR3 has 14 residues. Germline CDR1 reads SGHTS; CDR2 reads YDEGEE. Trimming took 6 bases from V and 8 from J, leaving 20 bases between them. The entire variable domain, with the rest obtained from reference TRBV5-8 and TRBJ1-2, is as follows: EAGVTQSPTHLIKTRGQQATLRCSPISGHTSVYWYQQALGLGLQFLLWYDEGEERNRGNFPPRFSGRQFPNYSSELNVNALELEDSALYLCASTLQGATDGYTFGSGTRLTVV.

The chain joins TRBV7-6 to TRBJ1-4; D perhaps matches TRBD1 (5 bases). The CDR3 covers 15 residues. V was cut by 1 base and J by 4 bases, with 10 bases left in between. From germline, CDR1 is SGHVS and CDR2 FNYEAQ. CDR3 sequence reads: CASSLEQANNEKLFF. CDR3 nucleotide sequence: TGTGCCAGCAGCTTAGAACAGGCAAATAATGAAAAACTGTTTTTT. The full variable domain, with the rest looked up from reference TRBV7-6 and TRBJ1-4, is GAGVSQSPRYKVTKRGQDVALRCDPISGHVSLYWYRQALGQGPEFLTYFNYEAQQDKSGLPNDRFSAERPEGSISTLTIQRTEQRDSAMYRCASSLEQANNEKLFFGSGTQLSVL.

This clonotype was detected only a few times. V is TRBV27 and J is TRBJ1-5; D unresolved. Germline CDR1 is MNHEY and CDR2 is SMNVEV (reference sequence). Trimming pared 0 bases from V and 3 bases from J, leaving 9 bases between. This CDR3 region has 15 residues. Here the CDR3 reads CASSLSFSPNQPQHF. The CDR3 nucleotides read TGTGCCAGCAGTTTATCTTTTTCCCCCAATCAGCCCCAGCATTTT.

This chain's CDR3 is CASSQGWGVQQETQYF. As DNA, the CDR3 is TGTGCCAGCAGCCAAGGCTGGGGAGTCCAGCAAGAGACCCAGTACTTC. The rearrangement links TRBV5-6 to TRBJ2-5, with D possibly matching TRBD2 (5 bases). Germline loops: CDR1 SGHDT, CDR2 YYEEEE. V lost 4 bases and J lost 2, with 18 bases in between. CDR3 length equals 16 residues.

This chain connects TRBV14 to TRBJ1-2, with a weak D call TRBD1 (5 bases). This CDR3 region has 17 residues. Germline V gene data show CDR1 as SGHDN and CDR2 as FVKESK. The V end was cut by 4 bases, the J end by 3 bases, with 21 bases between. DNA of the CDR3: TGTGCCAGCAGCCCCTTCGCCGGGGGACGCCCGGACTATGGCTACACCTTC. Translated: CASSPFAGGRPDYGYTF.